The 3 T cell receptor beta chains presented below share a single source sample, sequenced in a study of cytomegalovirus exposure and HLA in healthy donors. The PCR employed 60 Vbeta primers together with 13 Jbeta primers. TCRdb's copy holds only in-frame clones and misses some; the assay was immunoSEQ multiplex PCR. The sample consists of fewer than 200,000 clones, approximately 73% of them appearing once. Sequencing input: PBMCs. The receptor set was obtained from a woman under 30 in good health and CMV-seropositive.

This clone appeared a few times. V and J are TRBV18 and TRBJ1-6, with D tentatively TRBD1 (6 bases). CDR1 KGHSH and CDR2 LQKENI come from the germline V gene. With 6 bases removed from V and 4 bases from J, the gap between germline ends came to 16 bases. The CDR3 length is 16 residues. CDR3 in DNA: TGTGCCAGCTCGTCAACAGGGAGTACATATAATTCACCCCTCCACTTT. It codes for CASSSTGSTYNSPLHF.

This clone has a handful of counts. The chain couples TRBV4-3 to TRBJ2-1; D is undetermined. The CDR3 extends over 13 amino acids. Germline V gene sequence: CDR1 LGHNA, CDR2 YSLEER. Deletions cut 0 bases from V and 7 bases from J, with 7 bases between. The CDR3 sequence: CASSQDWSNEQFF. The CDR3 coding sequence is TGCGCCAGCAGCCAAGATTGGAGTAATGAGCAGTTCTTC.

Details on this clone: The junction departs from the called germline gene at one end, perhaps through a read error. The rearrangement joins TRBV9 to TRBJ2-3, with 8 positions matching TRBD1. The CDR3 has 16 residues. Germline V gene data show CDR1 as SGDLS and CDR2 as YYNGEE. In DNA form, the CDR3 reads TGTGCCAGCAGCTCCGGACCGGGACAGGCCACAGATACGCGGTATTTT. Encoded protein: CASSSGPGQATDTRYF.